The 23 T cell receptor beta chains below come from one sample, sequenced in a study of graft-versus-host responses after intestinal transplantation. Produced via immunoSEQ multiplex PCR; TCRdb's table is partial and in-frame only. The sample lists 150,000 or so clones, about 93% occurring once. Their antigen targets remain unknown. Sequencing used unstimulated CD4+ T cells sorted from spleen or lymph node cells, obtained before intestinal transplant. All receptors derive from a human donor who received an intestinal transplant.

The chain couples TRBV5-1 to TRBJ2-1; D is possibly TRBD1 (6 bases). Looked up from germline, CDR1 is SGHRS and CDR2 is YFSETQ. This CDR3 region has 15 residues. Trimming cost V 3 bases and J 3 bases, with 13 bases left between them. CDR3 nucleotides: TGCGCCAGCAGCTCCAGGGGAGCTGGCTACAATGAGCAGTTCTTC. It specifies CASSSRGAGYNEQFF.

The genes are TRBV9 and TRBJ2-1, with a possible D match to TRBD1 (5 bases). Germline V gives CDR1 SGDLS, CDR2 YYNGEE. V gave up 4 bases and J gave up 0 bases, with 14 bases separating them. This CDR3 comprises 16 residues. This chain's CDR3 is CASSIRGTPSYNEQFF. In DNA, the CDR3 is TGTGCCAGCAGCATAAGGGGTACTCCCTCCTACAATGAGCAGTTCTTC.

The CDR3 sequence: CASSLAGTGADTQYF. The CDR3, as DNA: TGTGCCAGCAGCTTAGCCGGGACAGGGGCAGATACGCAGTATTTT. The chain recombines TRBV7-9 with TRBJ2-3; TRBD1 matches 10 bases. The CDR3 sequence is 15 residues long. The trim removed 0 bases at V and 4 bases at J, leaving 1 base unmatched. Germline V gene lookup returns CDR1 SEHNR and CDR2 FQNEAQ (reference sequence). Complete variable domain (other parts from reference TRBV7-9 and TRBJ2-3): DTGVSQNPRHKITKRGQNVTFRCDPISEHNRLYWYRQTLGQGPEFLTYFQNEAQLEKSRLLSDRFSAERPKGSFSTLEIQRTEQGDSAMYLCASSLAGTGADTQYFGPGTRLTVL.

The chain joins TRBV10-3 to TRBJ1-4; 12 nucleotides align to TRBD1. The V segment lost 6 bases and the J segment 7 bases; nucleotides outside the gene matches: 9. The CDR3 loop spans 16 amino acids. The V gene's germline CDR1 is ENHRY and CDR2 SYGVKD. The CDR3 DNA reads TGTGCCATCAGCTCCGGGACAGGGGGCGCGGGTGAAAAACTGTTTTTT. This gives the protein CAISSGTGGAGEKLFF.

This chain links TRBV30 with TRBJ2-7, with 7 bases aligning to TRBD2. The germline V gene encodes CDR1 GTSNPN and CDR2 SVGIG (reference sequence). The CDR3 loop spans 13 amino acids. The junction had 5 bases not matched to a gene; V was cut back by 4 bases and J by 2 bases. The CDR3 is CAWKGTNPYEQYF. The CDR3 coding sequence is TGTGCCTGGAAGGGGACTAACCCCTACGAGCAGTACTTC.

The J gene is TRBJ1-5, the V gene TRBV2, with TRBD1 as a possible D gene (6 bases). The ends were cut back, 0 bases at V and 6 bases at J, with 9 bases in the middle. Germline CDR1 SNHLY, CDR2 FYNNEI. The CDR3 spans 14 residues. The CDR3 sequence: CASSEASRGQPQHF. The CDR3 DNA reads TGTGCCAGCAGTGAAGCGAGCAGGGGTCAGCCCCAGCATTTT.

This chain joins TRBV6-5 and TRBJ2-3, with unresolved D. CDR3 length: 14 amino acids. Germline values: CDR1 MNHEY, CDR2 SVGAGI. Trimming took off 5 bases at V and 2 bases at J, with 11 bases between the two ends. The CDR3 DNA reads TGTGCCAGCAGTCCCGGAAGGAACACAGATACGCAGTATTTT. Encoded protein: CASSPGRNTDTQYF.

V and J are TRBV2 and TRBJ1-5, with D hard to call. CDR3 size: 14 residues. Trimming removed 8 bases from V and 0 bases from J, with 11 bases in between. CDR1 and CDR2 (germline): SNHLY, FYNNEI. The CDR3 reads CASGMGNSNQPQHF. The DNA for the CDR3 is TGTGCCAGCGGAATGGGGAATAGCAATCAGCCCCAGCATTTT.

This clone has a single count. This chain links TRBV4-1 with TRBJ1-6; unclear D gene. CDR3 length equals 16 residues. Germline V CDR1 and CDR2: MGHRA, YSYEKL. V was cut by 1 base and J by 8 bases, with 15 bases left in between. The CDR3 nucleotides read TGCGCCAGCAGCCAAGCCCTGGCGGTGGGAGATTCACCCCTCCACTTT. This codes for CASSQALAVGDSPLHF.

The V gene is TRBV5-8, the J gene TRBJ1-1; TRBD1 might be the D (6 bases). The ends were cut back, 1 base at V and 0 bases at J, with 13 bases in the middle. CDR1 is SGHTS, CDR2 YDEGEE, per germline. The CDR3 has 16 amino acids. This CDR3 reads CASSLMPDRMNTEAFF. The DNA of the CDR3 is TGTGCCAGCAGCTTGATGCCTGACAGGATGAACACTGAAGCTTTCTTT.

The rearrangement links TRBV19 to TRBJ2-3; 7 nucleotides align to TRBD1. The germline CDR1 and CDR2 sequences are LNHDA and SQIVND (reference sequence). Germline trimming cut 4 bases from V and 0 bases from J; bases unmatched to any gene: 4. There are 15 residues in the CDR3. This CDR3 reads CASSTGQVSTDTQYF. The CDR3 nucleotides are TGTGCCAGTAGTACCGGACAGGTTAGCACAGATACGCAGTATTTT.

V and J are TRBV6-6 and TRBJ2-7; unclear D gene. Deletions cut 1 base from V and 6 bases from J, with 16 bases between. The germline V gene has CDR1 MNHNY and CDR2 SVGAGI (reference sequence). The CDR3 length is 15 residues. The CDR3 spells CASSYFGQAPVEQYF. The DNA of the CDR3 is TGTGCCAGCAGTTACTTCGGGCAGGCCCCCGTCGAGCAGTACTTC.

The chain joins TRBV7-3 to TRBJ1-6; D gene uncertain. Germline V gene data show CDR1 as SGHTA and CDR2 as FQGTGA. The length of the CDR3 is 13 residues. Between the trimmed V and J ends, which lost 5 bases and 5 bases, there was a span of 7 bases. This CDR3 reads CASSRTNNSPLHF. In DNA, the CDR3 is TGTGCCAGCAGCCGTACTAATAATTCACCCCTCCACTTT.

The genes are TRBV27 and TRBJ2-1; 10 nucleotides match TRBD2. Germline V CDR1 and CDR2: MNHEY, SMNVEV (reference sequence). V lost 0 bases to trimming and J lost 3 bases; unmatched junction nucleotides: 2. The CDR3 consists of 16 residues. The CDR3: CASSLSGLAYYNEQFF. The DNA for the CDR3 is TGTGCCAGCAGTTTATCGGGACTAGCGTACTACAATGAGCAGTTCTTC.

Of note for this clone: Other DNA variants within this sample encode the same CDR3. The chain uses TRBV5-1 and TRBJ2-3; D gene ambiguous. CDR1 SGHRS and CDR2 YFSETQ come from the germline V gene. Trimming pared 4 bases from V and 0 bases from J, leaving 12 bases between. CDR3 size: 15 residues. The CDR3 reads CASSRRTPSTDTQYF. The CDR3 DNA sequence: TGCGCCAGCAGCCGCAGGACCCCTAGCACAGATACGCAGTATTTT. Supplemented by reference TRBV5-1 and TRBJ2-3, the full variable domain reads KAGVTQTPRYLIKTRGQQVTLSCSPISGHRSVSWYQQTPGQGLQFLFEYFSETQRNKGNFPGRFSGRQFSNSRSEMNVSTLELGDSALYLCASSRRTPSTDTQYFGPGTRLTVL.

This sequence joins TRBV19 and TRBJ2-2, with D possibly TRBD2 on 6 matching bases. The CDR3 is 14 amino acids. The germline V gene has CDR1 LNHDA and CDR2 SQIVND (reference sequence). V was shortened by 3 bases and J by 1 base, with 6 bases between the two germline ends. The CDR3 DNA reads TGTGCCAGTAGTATGGGACTGAACACCGGGGAGCTGTTTTTT. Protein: CASSMGLNTGELFF.

As DNA, the CDR3 is TGTGCCAGCCAGGGGACCTACGAGCAGTACTTC. Its translation is CASQGTYEQYF. V gene TRBV10-3 combines with J gene TRBJ2-7, with D tentatively TRBD1 (6 bases). Trimming stripped 10 bases from V and 2 bases from J, with 9 bases between. Germline lookup yields CDR1 ENHRY and CDR2 SYGVKD. The CDR3 length is 11 residues.

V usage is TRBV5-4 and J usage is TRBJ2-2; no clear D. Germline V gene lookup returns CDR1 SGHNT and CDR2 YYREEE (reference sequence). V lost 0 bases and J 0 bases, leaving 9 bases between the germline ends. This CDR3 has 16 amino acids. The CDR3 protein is CASSLEAAANTGELFF. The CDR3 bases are TGTGCCAGCAGCTTGGAGGCAGCAGCGAACACCGGGGAGCTGTTTTTT.

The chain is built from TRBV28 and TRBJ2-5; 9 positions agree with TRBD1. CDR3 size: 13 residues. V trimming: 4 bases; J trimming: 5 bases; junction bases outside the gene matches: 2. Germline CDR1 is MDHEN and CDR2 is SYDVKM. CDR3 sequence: CASSYRGPETQYF. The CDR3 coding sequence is TGTGCCAGCAGTTACAGGGGGCCGGAGACCCAGTACTTC.

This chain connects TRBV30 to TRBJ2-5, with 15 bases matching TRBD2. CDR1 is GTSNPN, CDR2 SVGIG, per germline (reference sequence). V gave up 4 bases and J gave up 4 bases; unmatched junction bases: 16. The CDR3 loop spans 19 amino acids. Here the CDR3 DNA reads TGTGCCTGGAATAGGGTCCGGACTAGCGGGAGGGCCTCGGGAGAGACCCAGTACTTC. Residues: CAWNRVRTSGRASGETQYF.

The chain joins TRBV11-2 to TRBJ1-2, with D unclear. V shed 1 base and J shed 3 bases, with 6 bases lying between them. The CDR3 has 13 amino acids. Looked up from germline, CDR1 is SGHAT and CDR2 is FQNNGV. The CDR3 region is CASSLAPHYGYTF. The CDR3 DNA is TGTGCCAGCAGCTTAGCTCCTCACTATGGCTACACCTTC.

The CDR3 loop is CASSLDPAGVEQYF. CDR3 sequence (DNA): TGTGCCAGCAGCTTAGATCCTGCAGGGGTCGAGCAGTACTTC. The chain uses TRBV11-3 and TRBJ2-7; D is possibly TRBD1 (6 bases). Between the trimmed V and J ends, which lost 0 bases and 6 bases, there was a span of 12 bases. Germline V gene sequence: CDR1 SGHNT, CDR2 YENEEA. The CDR3 runs 14 residues.

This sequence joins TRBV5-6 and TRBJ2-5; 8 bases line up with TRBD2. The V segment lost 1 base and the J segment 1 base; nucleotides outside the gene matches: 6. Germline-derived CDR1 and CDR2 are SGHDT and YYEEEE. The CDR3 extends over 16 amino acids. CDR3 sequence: CASSLSLREAQETQYF. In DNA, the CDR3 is TGTGCCAGCAGCTTGTCTTTGCGGGAGGCCCAAGAGACCCAGTACTTC. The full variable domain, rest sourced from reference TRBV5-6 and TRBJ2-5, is DAGVTQSPTHLIKTRGQQVTLRCSPKSGHDTVSWYQQALGQGPQFIFQYYEEEERQRGNFPDRFSGHQFPNYSSELNVNALLLGDSALYLCASSLSLREAQETQYFGPGTRLLVL.